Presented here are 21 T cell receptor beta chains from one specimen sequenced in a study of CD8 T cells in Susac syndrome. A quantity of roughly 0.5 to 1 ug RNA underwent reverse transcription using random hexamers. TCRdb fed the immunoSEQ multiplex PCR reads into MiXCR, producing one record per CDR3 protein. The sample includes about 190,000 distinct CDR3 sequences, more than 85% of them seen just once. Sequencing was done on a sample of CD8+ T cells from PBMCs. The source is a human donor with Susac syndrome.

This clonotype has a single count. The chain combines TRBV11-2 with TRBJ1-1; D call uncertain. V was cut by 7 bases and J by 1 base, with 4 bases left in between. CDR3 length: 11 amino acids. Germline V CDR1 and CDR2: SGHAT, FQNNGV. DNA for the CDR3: TGTGCCAGCACCTGGAACACTGAAGCTTTCTTT. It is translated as CASTWNTEAFF.

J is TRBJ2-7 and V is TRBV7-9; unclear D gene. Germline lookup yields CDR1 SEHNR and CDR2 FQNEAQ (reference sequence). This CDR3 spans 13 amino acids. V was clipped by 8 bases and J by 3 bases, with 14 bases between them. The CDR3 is CASRNTADYEQYF. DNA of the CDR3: TGTGCCAGCCGTAACACAGCAGACTACGAGCAGTACTTC.

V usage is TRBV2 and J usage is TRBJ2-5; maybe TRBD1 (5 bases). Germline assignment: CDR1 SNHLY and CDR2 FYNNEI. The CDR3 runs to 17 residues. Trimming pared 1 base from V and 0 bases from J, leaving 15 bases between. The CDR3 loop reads CASSEDGLGRDQETQYF. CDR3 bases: TGTGCCAGCAGTGAAGATGGGTTGGGCAGGGACCAAGAGACCCAGTACTTC.

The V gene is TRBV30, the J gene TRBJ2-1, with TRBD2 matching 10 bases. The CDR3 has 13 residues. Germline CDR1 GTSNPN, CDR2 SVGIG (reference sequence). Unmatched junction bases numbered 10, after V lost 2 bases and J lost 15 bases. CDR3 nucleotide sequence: TGTGCCTGGAGTATCGAGCGGGGGGGCCAGGCGTTCTTC. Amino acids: CAWSIERGGQAFF.

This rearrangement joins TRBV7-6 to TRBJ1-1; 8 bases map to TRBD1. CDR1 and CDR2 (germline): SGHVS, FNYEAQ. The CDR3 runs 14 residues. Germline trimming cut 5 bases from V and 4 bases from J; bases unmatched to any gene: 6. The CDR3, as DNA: TGTGCCAGCAGCGCAGACAGGGGAAGCACTGAAGCTTTCTTT. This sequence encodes CASSADRGSTEAFF. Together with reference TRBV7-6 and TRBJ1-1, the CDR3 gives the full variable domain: GAGVSQSPRYKVTKRGQDVALRCDPISGHVSLYWYRQALGQGPEFLTYFNYEAQQDKSGLPNDRFSAERPEGSISTLTIQRTEQRDSAMYRCASSADRGSTEAFFGQGTRLTVV.

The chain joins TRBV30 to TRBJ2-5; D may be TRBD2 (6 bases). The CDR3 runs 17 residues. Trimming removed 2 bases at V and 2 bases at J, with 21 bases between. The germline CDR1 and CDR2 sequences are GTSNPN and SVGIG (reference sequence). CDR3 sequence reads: CAWSIRRRGREQETQYF. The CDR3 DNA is TGTGCCTGGAGTATTCGCCGCCGGGGTCGGGAGCAAGAGACCCAGTACTTC.

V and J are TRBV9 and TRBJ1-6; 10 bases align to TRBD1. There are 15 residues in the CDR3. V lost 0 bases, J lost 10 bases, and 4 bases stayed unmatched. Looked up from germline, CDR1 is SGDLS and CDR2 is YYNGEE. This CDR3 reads CASSVADRGKSPLHF. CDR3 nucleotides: TGTGCCAGCAGCGTAGCGGACAGGGGGAAGTCACCCCTCCACTTT.

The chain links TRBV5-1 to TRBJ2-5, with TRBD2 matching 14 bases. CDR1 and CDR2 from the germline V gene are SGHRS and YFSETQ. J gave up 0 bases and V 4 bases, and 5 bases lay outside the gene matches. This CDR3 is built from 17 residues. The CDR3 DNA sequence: TGCGCCAGCAGCCCAGGACTAGCGGGGGGCAACCAAGAGACCCAGTACTTC. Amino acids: CASSPGLAGGNQETQYF.

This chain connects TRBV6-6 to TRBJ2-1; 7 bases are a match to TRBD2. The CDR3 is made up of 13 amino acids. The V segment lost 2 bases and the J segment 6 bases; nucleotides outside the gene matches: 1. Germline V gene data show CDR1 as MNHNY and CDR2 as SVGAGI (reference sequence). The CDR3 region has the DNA TGTGCCAGCAGTTACCGCGGGAGCAATGAGCAGTTCTTC. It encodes CASSYRGSNEQFF.

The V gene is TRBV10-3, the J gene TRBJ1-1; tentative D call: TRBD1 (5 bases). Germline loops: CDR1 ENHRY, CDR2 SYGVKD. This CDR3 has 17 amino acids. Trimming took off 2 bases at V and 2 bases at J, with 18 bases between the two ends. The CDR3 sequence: CAISEPPGVGFNTEAFF. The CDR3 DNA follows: TGTGCCATCAGTGAGCCCCCGGGGGTAGGTTTCAACACTGAAGCTTTCTTT.

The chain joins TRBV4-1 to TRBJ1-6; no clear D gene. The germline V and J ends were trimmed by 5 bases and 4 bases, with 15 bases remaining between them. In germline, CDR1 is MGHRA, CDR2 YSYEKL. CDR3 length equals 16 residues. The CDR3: CASSASWFGYNSPLHF. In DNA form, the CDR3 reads TGCGCCAGCAGCGCTTCCTGGTTTGGATATAATTCACCCCTCCACTTT.

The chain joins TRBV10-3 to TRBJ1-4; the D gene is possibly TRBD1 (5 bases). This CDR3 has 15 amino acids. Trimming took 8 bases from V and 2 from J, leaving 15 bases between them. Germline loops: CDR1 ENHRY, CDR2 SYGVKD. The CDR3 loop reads CAIGRTGTTNEKLFF. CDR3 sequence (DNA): TGTGCCATCGGACGGACGGGGACGACTAATGAAAAACTGTTTTTT.

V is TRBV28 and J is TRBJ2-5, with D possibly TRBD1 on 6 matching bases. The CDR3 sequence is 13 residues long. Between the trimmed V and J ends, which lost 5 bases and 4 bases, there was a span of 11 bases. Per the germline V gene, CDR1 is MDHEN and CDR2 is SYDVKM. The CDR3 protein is CASSLSGAETQYF. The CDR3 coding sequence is TGTGCCAGCAGTCTATCAGGGGCAGAGACCCAGTACTTC.

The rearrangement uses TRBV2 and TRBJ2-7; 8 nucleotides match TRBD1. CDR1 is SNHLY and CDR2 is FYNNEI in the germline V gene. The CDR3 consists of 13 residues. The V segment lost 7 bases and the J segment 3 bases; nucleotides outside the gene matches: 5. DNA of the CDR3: TGTGCCAGCACTGACAGGGGAAACTACGAGCAGTACTTC. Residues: CASTDRGNYEQYF.

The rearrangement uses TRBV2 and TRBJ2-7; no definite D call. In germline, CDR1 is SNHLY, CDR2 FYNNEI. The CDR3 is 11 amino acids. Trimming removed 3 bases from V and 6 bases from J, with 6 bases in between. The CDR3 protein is CASSDSPEQYF. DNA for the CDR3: TGTGCCAGCAGTGACAGCCCCGAGCAGTACTTC.

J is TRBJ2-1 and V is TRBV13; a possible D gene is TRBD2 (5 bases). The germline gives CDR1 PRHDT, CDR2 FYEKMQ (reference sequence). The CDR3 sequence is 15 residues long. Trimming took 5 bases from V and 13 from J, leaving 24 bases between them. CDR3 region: CASSEKMDRDSPQFF. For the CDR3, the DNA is TGTGCCAGCAGCGAAAAGATGGATCGGGATTCTCCCCAGTTCTTC. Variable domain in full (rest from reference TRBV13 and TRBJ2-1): AAGVIQSPRHLIKEKRETATLKCYPIPRHDTVYWYQQGPGQDPQFLISFYEKMQSDKGSIPDRFSAQQFSDYHSELNMSSLELGDSALYFCASSEKMDRDSPQFFGPGTRLTVL.

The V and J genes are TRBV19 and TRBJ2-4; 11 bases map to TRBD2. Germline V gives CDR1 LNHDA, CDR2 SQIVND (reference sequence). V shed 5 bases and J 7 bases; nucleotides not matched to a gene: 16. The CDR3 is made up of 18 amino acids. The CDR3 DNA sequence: TGTGCCAGTAGTGTCCAAATCGCACTAGCGGGGGACGGCAACATTCAGTACTTC. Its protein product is CASSVQIALAGDGNIQYF. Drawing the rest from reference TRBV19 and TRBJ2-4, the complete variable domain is DGGITQSPKYLFRKEGQNVTLSCEQNLNHDAMYWYRQDPGQGLRLIYYSQIVNDFQKGDIAEGYSVSREKKESFPLTVTSAQKNPTAFYLCASSVQIALAGDGNIQYFGAGTRLSVL.

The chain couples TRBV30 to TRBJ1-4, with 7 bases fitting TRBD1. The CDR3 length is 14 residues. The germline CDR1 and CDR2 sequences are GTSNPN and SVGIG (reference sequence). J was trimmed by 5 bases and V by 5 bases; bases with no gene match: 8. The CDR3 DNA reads TGTGCCTGGGGACCCGGGACAGCCAATGAAAAACTGTTTTTT. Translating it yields CAWGPGTANEKLFF.

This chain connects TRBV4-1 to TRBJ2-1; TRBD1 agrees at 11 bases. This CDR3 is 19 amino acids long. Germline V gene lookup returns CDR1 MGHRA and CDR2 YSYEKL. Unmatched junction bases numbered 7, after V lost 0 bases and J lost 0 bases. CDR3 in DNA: TGCGCCAGCAGCCAAGATTGGACAGGGGGCTTAAGCTCCTACAATGAGCAGTTCTTC. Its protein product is CASSQDWTGGLSSYNEQFF.

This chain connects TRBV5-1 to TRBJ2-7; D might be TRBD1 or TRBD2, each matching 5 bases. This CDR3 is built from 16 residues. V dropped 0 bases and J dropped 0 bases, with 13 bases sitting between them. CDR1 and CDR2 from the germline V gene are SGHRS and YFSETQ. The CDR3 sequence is CASSLAGPGDSYEQYF. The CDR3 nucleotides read TGCGCCAGCAGCTTGGCGGGGCCAGGAGACTCCTACGAGCAGTACTTC.

The CDR3 is CASSIGTGEKTQYF. Here the CDR3 DNA reads TGCGCCAGCAGCATCGGGACAGGGGAAAAGACCCAGTACTTC. The chain joins TRBV5-1 to TRBJ2-5; TRBD1 matches 10 bases. This CDR3 region has 14 residues. CDR1 and CDR2 (germline): SGHRS, YFSETQ. The V segment lost 4 bases and the J segment 6 bases; nucleotides outside the gene matches: 6.